This is a list of T cell receptor beta chains from one sample in a study of OX40 agonist ivuxolimab in advanced cancers. The method was immunoSEQ multiplex PCR; TCRdb's version includes in-frame clones alone and lacks a portion of them. The data show about 27,000 clones, over 75% seen once. The sample consisted of CD4+ or CD8+ T cells sorted from blood, taken in a trial of the OX40 agonist ivuxolimab. All receptors come from an adult with an advanced solid tumor such as melanoma, head and neck, liver or kidney cancer. CDR3s include the opening cysteine and the closing phenylalanine or tryptophan. Fields, in order: CDR3 length, V gene, clone size, J gene, D gene, CDR3 protein, CDR3 DNA. The D gene is left open where the match is weak. Not all rows give a size; the values are once, few, many and, for expanded clones, a class.

>15|TRBV5-1|.|TRBJ2-1|.
CASSLDGGDVNEQFF
TGCGCCAGCAGCTTGGACGGGGGCGACGTCAATGAGCAGTTCTTC
>13|TRBV19|.|TRBJ2-1|.
CASSPGAYNEQFF
TGTGCCAGTAGTCCAGGGGCCTACAATGAGCAGTTCTTC
>14|TRBV9|.|TRBJ1-1|.
CASSVGGGLTEAFF
TGTGCCAGCAGCGTAGGGGGAGGGTTGACTGAAGCTTTCTTT
>11|TRBV29-1|.|TRBJ2-7|.
CSVARSHEQYF
TGCAGCGTTGCTCGTTCCCACGAGCAGTACTTC
>15|TRBV4-3|.|TRBJ1-2|.
CASSQDNARVYGYTF
TGCGCCAGCAGCCAAGATAACGCCAGGGTGTATGGCTACACCTTC
>17|TRBV4-2|.|TRBJ2-7|.
CASSQEFGQLSSYEQYF
TGTGCCAGCAGCCAAGAATTCGGCCAGCTAAGCTCCTACGAGCAGTACTTC
>12|TRBV30|few|TRBJ2-2|.
CAWSAAAGELFF
TGTGCCTGGAGCGCGGCGGCCGGGGAGCTGTTTTTT
>17|TRBV5-5|.|TRBJ2-2|TRBD1
CASSLNRGGYGTGELFF
TGTGCCAGCAGCTTGAACAGAGGGGGCTACGGCACCGGGGAGCTGTTTTTT
>15|TRBV19|.|TRBJ2-1|.
CASSISMSSYNEQFF
TGTGCCAGTAGTATATCTATGAGCTCCTACAATGAGCAGTTCTTC
>16|TRBV27|.|TRBJ2-1|.
CASSLTRTELYNEQFF
TGTGCCAGCAGTTTAACAAGGACCGAGCTCTACAATGAGCAGTTCTTC
>14|TRBV27|.|TRBJ1-2|.
CASSLLPPTYGYTF
TGTGCCAGCAGTTTACTCCCACCAACTTATGGCTACACCTTC
>14|TRBV9|.|TRBJ2-5|TRBD1
CASSARGYQETQYF
TGTGCCAGCAGCGCCAGGGGGTACCAAGAGACCCAGTACTTC
>14|TRBV28|.|TRBJ2-7|.
CASSLLQGSYEQYF
TGTGCCAGCAGTTTGCTTCAGGGCTCCTACGAGCAGTACTTC
>13|TRBV4-1|.|TRBJ1-2|.
CASSPGGLYGYTF
TGCGCCAGCAGCCCCGGAGGCCTCTATGGCTACACCTTC
>14|TRBV6-5|.|TRBJ1-5|.
CASSRGDLNQPQHF
TGTGCCAGCAGTCGCGGAGACCTCAATCAGCCCCAGCATTTT
>15|TRBV7-4|.|TRBJ1-2|.
CASSQEQGRVYGYTF
TGTGCCAGCAGTCAAGAGCAGGGCAGGGTCTATGGCTACACCTTC
>12|TRBV13|.|TRBJ2-7|TRBD2
CASSDGLAYQYF
TGTGCCAGCAGCGATGGACTAGCGTACCAGTACTTC
>13|TRBV13|.|TRBJ2-7|.
CASSLGGGNEQYF
TGTGCCAGCAGCTTAGGCGGCGGGAACGAGCAGTACTTC
>12|TRBV6-6|.|TRBJ1-1|TRBD1
CASRDRGTEAFF
TGTGCCAGCCGGGACAGGGGTACTGAAGCTTTCTTT
>15|TRBV7-2|.|TRBJ2-1|TRBD2
CASSPLSGGPDEQFF
TGTGCCAGCAGCCCCCTTAGCGGGGGTCCCGATGAGCAGTTCTTC
>14|TRBV7-2|.|TRBJ1-3|.
CASSPNTAGNTIYF
TGTGCCAGCAGCCCGAATACCGCTGGAAACACCATATATTTT
>16|TRBV6-1|.|TRBJ1-5|.
CASSGPGDQGGQPQHF
TGTGCCAGCAGTGGTCCGGGGGACCAAGGGGGTCAGCCCCAGCATTTT
>13|TRBV11-2|.|TRBJ2-1|.
CASSNGPYNEQFF
TGTGCCAGCAGCAACGGACCTTACAATGAGCAGTTCTTC
>15|TRBV7-9|.|TRBJ1-2|.
CASSLSGQINYGYTF
TGTGCCAGCAGCTTGTCAGGACAGATTAACTATGGCTACACCTTC
>17|TRBV14|.|TRBJ2-3|.
CASSQEPSGLLTDTQYF
TGTGCCAGCAGCCAAGAGCCCTCAGGACTTCTAACAGATACGCAGTATTTT
>13|TRBV27|.|TRBJ2-1|.
CASRGSSYNEQFF
TGTGCCAGCAGAGGGAGCTCCTACAATGAGCAGTTCTTC
>13|TRBV5-6|.|TRBJ2-3|TRBD1
CASSPGGVDTQYF
TGTGCCAGCAGCCCAGGGGGTGTGGATACGCAGTATTTT
>13|TRBV9|.|TRBJ1-1|.
CASSALLYTEAFF
TGTGCCAGCAGCGCTCTATTGTACACTGAAGCTTTCTTT
>14|TRBV27|.|TRBJ2-7|.
CASSLVGSSYEQYF
TGTGCCAGCAGTTTAGTAGGGAGCTCCTACGAGCAGTACTTC
>15|TRBV28|once|TRBJ2-2|TRBD1
CASRKGQGEAGELFF
TGTGCCAGCAGGAAGGGACAGGGAGAGGCCGGGGAGCTGTTTTTT
>15|TRBV27|.|TRBJ2-7|.
CASRGGQRRSYEQYF
TGTGCCAGCAGGGGGGGACAGAGAAGATCCTACGAGCAGTACTTC
>15|TRBV6-6|.|TRBJ2-6|.
CASSYSSSGANVLTF
TGTGCCAGCAGTTACTCGAGCTCTGGGGCCAACGTCCTGACTTTC
>14|TRBV6-5|.|TRBJ2-1|TRBD2
CASSYRAGGYEQFF
TGTGCCAGCAGTTATCGAGCGGGGGGGTATGAGCAGTTCTTC
>15|TRBV23-1|.|TRBJ1-4|.
CASSQPKGAPEKLFF
TGCGCCAGCAGTCAACCTAAGGGCGCCCCTGAAAAACTGTTTTTT
>12|TRBV15|.|TRBJ1-1|.
CATSLSGTEAFF
TGTGCCACCAGCCTATCGGGCACTGAAGCTTTCTTT
>14|TRBV10-2|.|TRBJ2-7|.
CASSPTGISYEQYF
TGCGCCAGCAGTCCTACAGGAATCTCCTACGAGCAGTACTTC
>15|TRBV29-1|.|TRBJ1-2|.
CSVDGWQPRGYGYTF
TGCAGCGTTGATGGCTGGCAGCCAAGGGGCTATGGCTACACCTTC
>16|TRBV7-2|.|TRBJ1-3|.
CASSLVPLGEGNTIYF
TGTGCCAGCAGCTTAGTACCTTTGGGGGAAGGAAACACCATATATTTT
>18|TRBV5-1|.|TRBJ2-1|TRBD1
CASSFSETGVDTYNEQFF
TGCGCCAGCAGCTTTTCCGAGACAGGGGTCGATACCTACAATGAGCAGTTCTTC
>13|TRBV7-9|.|TRBJ1-1|TRBD1
CASKDRGNTEAFF
TGTGCCAGCAAAGACAGGGGAAATACTGAAGCTTTCTTT
>15|TRBV5-6|.|TRBJ2-7|TRBD2
CASSGPLAGPGEQYF
TGTGCCAGCAGTGGACCCCTAGCGGGGCCAGGCGAGCAGTACTTC
>13|TRBV11-3|once|TRBJ2-2|.
CASSLNGVVELFF
TGTGCCAGCAGCTTAAATGGGGTTGTGGAGCTGTTTTTT